This TCR beta chain was recorded in a study of control samples from healthy donors and cancer patients. Some clones are missing from TCRdb's copy, which holds only in-frame ones; the method was immunoSEQ multiplex PCR. The table includes 200,000 to 250,000 clones, around 94% detected once. Germline V gives CDR1 SSHAT, CDR2 FNYEAQ (reference sequence). V lost 2 bases to trimming and J lost 3 bases, with 7 bases between them. The CDR3 has 14 amino acids. The TCR comes from a man in his fifties in good health. V usage is TRBV7-7 and J usage is TRBJ2-2; perhaps TRBD2 as D (5 bases). Sequencing used blood. CDR3 coding DNA: TGTGCCAGCAGCTTATACGGGGACACCGGGGAGCTGTTTTTT. Residues: CASSLYGDTGELFF.